The rows below give T cell receptor beta chains drawn from one sample of a study of T cell changes during pregnancy in multiple sclerosis. Using immunoSEQ multiplex PCR, the repertoire was profiled, and TCRdb retains in-frame clones only, with some absent. This table has over 65,000 clones, approximately 93% appearing once. Sequencing used peripheral blood, obtained in the first trimester of pregnancy. All receptors come from a female donor with multiple sclerosis, enrolled in a pregnancy study. CDR3s include the opening cysteine and the closing phenylalanine or tryptophan. The D gene is left open where the match is weak. Where a row states a size, it is once, few, many or the class of an expanded clone; other rows omit it.

D gene	V gene	J gene	clone size	CDR3 protein	CDR3 DNA
NA	TRBV2	TRBJ1-1	NA	CASSDQGEGVNTEAFF	TGTGCCAGCAGTGACCAGGGAGAGGGGGTGAACACTGAAGCTTTCTTT
NA	TRBV30	TRBJ1-4	NA	CAWSLRQGNEKLFF	TGTGCCTGGAGTCTACGTCAGGGGAATGAAAAACTGTTTTTT
TRBD2	TRBV6-1	TRBJ2-7	NA	CASSEEASGSHEQYF	TGTGCCAGCAGTGAAGAAGCTAGCGGGAGTCACGAGCAGTACTTC
NA	TRBV13	TRBJ2-7	NA	CASSLEGRSGSHEQYF	TGTGCCAGCAGCTTAGAAGGACGGTCAGGGTCCCACGAGCAGTACTTC
NA	TRBV7-2	TRBJ1-1	NA	CASSRVVSNTEAFF	TGTGCCAGCAGCCGGGTGGTCTCGAACACTGAAGCTTTCTTT
NA	TRBV28	TRBJ2-1	NA	CASRGDPHNEQFF	TGTGCCAGCAGGGGCGACCCCCACAATGAGCAGTTCTTC
TRBD2	TRBV12-5	TRBJ2-7	NA	CASGLAGYEQYF	TGTGCTAGCGGACTAGCGGGGTACGAGCAGTACTTC
NA	TRBV29-1	TRBJ2-2	NA	CSVDLDRNTGELFF	TGCAGCGTTGACCTCGACAGAAACACCGGGGAGCTGTTTTTT
NA	TRBV7-8	TRBJ1-5	once	CASSLYREKIGQPQHF	TGTGCCAGCAGTCTCTACAGGGAGAAAATTGGTCAGCCCCAGCATTTT
NA	TRBV29-1	TRBJ2-5	NA	CSVLGLTQETQYF	TGCAGCGTTTTAGGACTCACACAAGAGACCCAGTACTTC
TRBD1	TRBV19	TRBJ1-2	NA	CASGTGLPGYTF	TGTGCCAGTGGGACAGGGTTGCCTGGCTACACCTTC
NA	TRBV7-2	TRBJ1-1	NA	CASSRGAGQMGEAFF	TGTGCCAGCAGCCGAGGGGCGGGGCAAATGGGGGAAGCTTTCTTT
NA	TRBV27	TRBJ1-5	NA	CASSLQNSNQPQHF	TGTGCCAGCAGTTTACAGAATAGCAATCAGCCCCAGCATTTT
TRBD1	TRBV11-3	TRBJ2-5	NA	CASRNRQGWETQYF	TGTGCCAGCAGAAACCGACAGGGTTGGGAGACCCAGTACTTC
TRBD2	TRBV7-9	TRBJ2-3	NA	CASSPETSGRPQYF	TGTGCCAGCAGCCCGGAGACTAGCGGGAGGCCGCAGTATTTT
NA	TRBV6-1	TRBJ1-1	NA	CASSHGVRTEAFF	TGTGCCAGCAGTCACGGGGTTCGCACTGAAGCTTTCTTT
NA	TRBV7-2	TRBJ2-3	NA	CASSLVRGARTDTQYF	TGTGCCAGCAGCTTAGTACGGGGGGCGCGGACAGATACGCAGTATTTT
NA	TRBV2	TRBJ1-6	NA	CAGTTGTLLELGSPLHF	TGTGCCGGCACAACCGGGACATTGTTAGAATTGGGTTCACCCCTCCACTTT